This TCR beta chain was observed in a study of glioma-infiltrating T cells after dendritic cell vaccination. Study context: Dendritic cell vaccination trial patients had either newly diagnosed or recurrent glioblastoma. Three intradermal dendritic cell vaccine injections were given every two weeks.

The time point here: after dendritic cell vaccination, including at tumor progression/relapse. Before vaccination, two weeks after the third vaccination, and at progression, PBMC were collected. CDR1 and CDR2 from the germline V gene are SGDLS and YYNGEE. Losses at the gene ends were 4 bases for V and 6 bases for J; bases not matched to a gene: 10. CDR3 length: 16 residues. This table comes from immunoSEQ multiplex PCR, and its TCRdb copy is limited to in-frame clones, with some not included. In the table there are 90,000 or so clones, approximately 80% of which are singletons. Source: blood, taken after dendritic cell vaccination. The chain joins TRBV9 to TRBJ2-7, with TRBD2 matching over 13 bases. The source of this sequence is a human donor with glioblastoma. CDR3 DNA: TGTGCCAGCAGCAATTACCCGGGACTAGCGGGGAGCGAGCAGTACTTC. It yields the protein CASSNYPGLAGSEQYF.